Reported below is one TCR beta chain. Its antigen is still unknown. Sequencing used immunoSEQ version 4 in survey mode. Here immunoSEQ multiplex PCR was the method, and the copy in TCRdb shows in-frame clones only, minus some. The data hold about 40,000 clones, with approximately 78% observed a single time. CDR3 size: 17 residues. The ends lost 1 base at V and 2 bases at J; junction bases unmatched: 6. From germline, CDR1 is MGHRA and CDR2 YSYEKL. The record originates from a study of persistence of HIV-infected CD4 T cells. Study summary: The sample holds CD4+ T cells responsive to CMV or HIV-1 Gag. Whole-study results and caveats: Antigen-responding cells were enriched for degenerate expanded CDR3beta sequences.

Overlapping HIV-1 Gag 15-mer peptides at approximately 0.96 ug per peptide per mL were used. CD40L-negative CD69-negative CD45RO-high memory CD4+ T cells were sorted as populations depleted of antigen-responding cells. The sample was CD4+ T cells sorted from PBMCs after 18-hour stimulation, taken from a patient who received antiretroviral therapy. The gene calls are TRBV4-1 and TRBJ1-5, with TRBD1 matching over 9 bases. This receptor was obtained from an adult man with HIV who was CMV-seropositive. CDR3 loop: CASSQGTGEKGNQPQHF. The CDR3 DNA reads as TGCGCCAGCAGCCAAGGGACAGGGGAGAAAGGCAATCAGCCCCAGCATTTT.